The next 24 T cell receptor beta chains were all read from a single sample in a study of T cell changes during pregnancy in multiple sclerosis. TCRdb's copy holds only in-frame clones and misses some; the assay was immunoSEQ multiplex PCR. The sample has approximately 23,000 clones, less than 95% seen once. The sample in question was CD4+ T cells from peripheral blood mononuclear cells, obtained in the third trimester of pregnancy. These receptors were taken from a female donor in good health, enrolled as a control in a pregnancy study.

V and J are TRBV6-6 and TRBJ1-1; 7 bases fit TRBD1. The V and J ends lost 2 bases and 4 bases, in that order; junction bases with no gene match: 4. Germline assignment: CDR1 MNHNY and CDR2 SVGAGI (reference sequence). The CDR3 has 14 amino acids. The CDR3 loop reads CASSYTGEGTEAFF. CDR3 in DNA: TGTGCCAGCAGTTACACAGGGGAAGGCACTGAAGCTTTCTTT.

This chain links TRBV29-1 with TRBJ2-5, with TRBD1 matching 10 bases. Germline V gene sequence: CDR1 SQVTM, CDR2 ANQGSEA. The CDR3 totals 15 residues. The V segment lost 4 bases and the J segment 3 bases; nucleotides outside the gene matches: 8. The CDR3 DNA follows: TGCAGCGTTGGCGGGACAGGGGCAACCAAAGAGACCCAGTACTTC. Translation: CSVGGTGATKETQYF.

This clone appeared a single time. The genes are TRBV9 and TRBJ2-6; 7 bases fit TRBD1. Germline CDR1 and CDR2: SGDLS and YYNGEE. V was clipped by 3 bases and J by 3 bases; unmatched bases: 12. CDR3 size: 18 residues. CDR3 nucleotide sequence: TGTGCCAGCAGCGAGAGGGGTGTGGGGACAGTTGGGGCCAACGTCCTGACTTTC. Its translation is CASSERGVGTVGANVLTF.

V is TRBV7-2 and J is TRBJ1-2, with TRBD1 matching over 8 bases. J was trimmed by 6 bases and V by 3 bases; bases with no gene match: 3. The CDR3 runs to 13 residues. Per the germline V gene, CDR1 is SGHTA and CDR2 is FQGNSA. The CDR3 DNA follows: TGTGCCAGCAGCTTGGGACAGGTCAATGGCTACACCTTC. Translated, it gives CASSLGQVNGYTF.

This clone was detected only once. This chain uses TRBV19 with TRBJ2-1; TRBD1 aligns across 8 bases. Trimming took 11 bases from V and 8 from J; bases not matched to a gene: 8. Germline V gene data show CDR1 as LNHDA and CDR2 as SQIVND (reference sequence). There are 12 residues in the CDR3. CDR3 DNA: TGTGCCGCCTTGGACAGGGCGGATGAGCAGTTCTTC. Protein product: CAALDRADEQFF.

The rearrangement joins TRBV7-8 to TRBJ2-6; TRBD2 aligns across 10 bases. Trimming took 4 bases from V and 0 from J; bases not matched to a gene: 6. Germline lookup yields CDR1 SGHVS and CDR2 FQNEAQ. CDR3 length: 18 residues. The CDR3 DNA reads as TGTGCCAGCAGCTGGGGGTCTAGCGGGGGCTCTGGGGCCAACGTCCTGACTTTC. Protein sequence: CASSWGSSGGSGANVLTF.

This chain joins TRBV30 and TRBJ1-2; D uncertain. CDR1 and CDR2 (germline): GTSNPN, SVGIG (reference sequence). CDR3 length: 10 amino acids. V lost 3 bases to trimming and J lost 5 bases, with 4 bases between them. CDR3 protein: CAWREYGYTF. The CDR3, as DNA: TGTGCCTGGAGGGAGTATGGCTACACCTTC.

The chain employs TRBV7-2 and TRBJ2-7, with 13 bases fitting TRBD2. V dropped 5 bases and J dropped 0; count of bases not matched to a gene: 13. The CDR3 extends over 19 amino acids. The germline CDR1 and CDR2 sequences are SGHTA and FQGNSA. CDR3: CASSVVGGTSGASSYEQYF. The DNA of the CDR3 is TGTGCCAGCAGCGTAGTAGGGGGGACTAGCGGGGCGAGCTCCTACGAGCAGTACTTC.

The chain recombines TRBV4-3 with TRBJ2-3, with 9 nucleotides matching TRBD2. The junction had 4 bases not matched to a gene; V was cut back by 4 bases and J by 5 bases. CDR1 and CDR2 from the germline V gene are LGHNA and YSLEER. The length of the CDR3 is 14 residues. The CDR3 loop is CASSPSGVGDTQYF. The DNA of the CDR3 is TGCGCCAGCAGCCCTAGCGGGGTGGGAGATACGCAGTATTTT.

J is TRBJ2-5 and V is TRBV28; D might be TRBD1 (5 bases). The CDR3 is made up of 13 amino acids. V was cut by 7 bases and J by 1 base, with 10 bases left in between. The germline V gene encodes CDR1 MDHEN and CDR2 SYDVKM. CDR3 in DNA: TGTGCCAGCACTCTAGGGGCCCAAGAGACCCAGTACTTC. Residues: CASTLGAQETQYF.

The chain combines TRBV4-3 with TRBJ1-4; tentative D call: TRBD1 (6 bases). Trimming cost V 8 bases and J 7 bases, with 17 bases left between them. This CDR3 comprises 14 residues. Germline CDR1 is LGHNA and CDR2 is YSLEER. DNA of the CDR3: TGCGCCAGCCTGAAGTCTATAGGGGGTGAAAAACTGTTTTTT. It is translated as CASLKSIGGEKLFF.

This chain uses TRBV12-5 with TRBJ2-7; 8 nucleotides agree with TRBD1. Per the germline V gene, CDR1 is LGHNT and CDR2 is FRNRAP. The CDR3 length is 15 residues. V shed 1 base, J shed 1 base, and the junction held 3 bases outside the gene matches. The chain's CDR3 is CASGLDRDRSYEQYF. In nucleotides, the CDR3 is TGTGCTAGTGGTTTGGACCGGGACAGGTCCTACGAGCAGTACTTC.

The chain recombines TRBV4-1 with TRBJ2-4; 9 bases line up with TRBD2. V was clipped by 0 bases and J by 6 bases; unmatched bases: 12. In germline, CDR1 is MGHRA, CDR2 YSYEKL. The CDR3 extends over 18 amino acids. CDR3 bases: TGCGCCAGCAGCCAAGAGGTGGCAGCGGGAGGAATGGGAAACATTCAGTACTTC. Protein sequence: CASSQEVAAGGMGNIQYF.

This rearrangement joins TRBV7-8 to TRBJ2-3; 9 nucleotides agree with TRBD2. This CDR3 comprises 15 residues. Germline values: CDR1 SGHVS, CDR2 FQNEAQ. With V trimmed by 5 bases and J by 5 bases, 8 bases remained unmatched. The CDR3 is CASSNRGGAVDTQYF. CDR3 in DNA: TGTGCCAGCAGCAACCGCGGGGGGGCGGTAGATACGCAGTATTTT.

V is TRBV4-1 and J is TRBJ1-4; tentative D call: TRBD1 (6 bases). V lost 2 bases and J 0 bases, leaving 13 bases between the germline ends. The germline V gene has CDR1 MGHRA and CDR2 YSYEKL. The CDR3 runs 17 residues. In DNA form, the CDR3 reads TGCGCCAGCAGCCAACTGGGGGCTATGGCAACTAATGAAAAACTGTTTTTT. This sequence encodes CASSQLGAMATNEKLFF.

This clone was recorded only once. The chain links TRBV28 to TRBJ1-4; D perhaps matches TRBD1 (5 bases). Trimming stripped 5 bases from V and 6 bases from J, with 13 bases between. This CDR3 region has 14 residues. CDR1 MDHEN and CDR2 SYDVKM come from the germline V gene. The DNA for the CDR3 is TGTGCCAGCAGTCCCGGTGGGGGGGATGAAAAACTGTTTTTT. It codes for CASSPGGGDEKLFF.

Written as DNA, the CDR3 is TGTGCCATCAGTGAGTCGGGGGGACCCAATGAAAAACTGTTTTTT. Translated, it gives CAISESGGPNEKLFF. The chain employs TRBV10-3 and TRBJ1-4, with D possibly TRBD1 on 5 matching bases. The length of the CDR3 is 15 residues. The germline CDR1 and CDR2 sequences are ENHRY and SYGVKD. Trimming left V 0 bases short and J 5 bases short, with 10 bases between.

The rearrangement uses TRBV7-2 and TRBJ2-2, with 7 bases fitting TRBD1. J gave up 7 bases and V 5 bases, and 7 bases lay outside the gene matches. Germline CDR1 reads SGHTA; CDR2 reads FQGNSA. The CDR3 contains 14 residues. CDR3 DNA sequence: TGTGCCAGCAGCCGATACAGGGGCAGCGGGGAGCTGTTTTTT. It specifies CASSRYRGSGELFF.

J is TRBJ2-3 and V is TRBV7-2, with 10 bases that match TRBD2. The ends lost 4 bases at V and 3 bases at J; junction bases unmatched: 13. CDR1 and CDR2 (germline): SGHTA, FQGNSA. The CDR3 is 18 residues long. CDR3 in amino acids: CASSSSRTSGKITDTQYF. CDR3 in DNA: TGTGCCAGCAGCTCGTCGAGGACTAGCGGCAAAATTACAGATACGCAGTATTTT.

The gene calls are TRBV19 and TRBJ1-5, with D perhaps matching TRBD1 (6 bases). This CDR3 has 17 residues. V dropped 0 bases and J dropped 6 bases, with 18 bases sitting between them. Germline V gene sequence: CDR1 LNHDA, CDR2 SQIVND (reference sequence). CDR3: CASSIDRGGRPGQPQHF. The CDR3 nucleotides read TGTGCCAGTAGTATAGATCGCGGGGGCCGCCCGGGTCAGCCCCAGCATTTT. The variable domain in full, with the rest retrieved from reference TRBV19 and TRBJ1-5, is DGGITQSPKYLFRKEGQNVTLSCEQNLNHDAMYWYRQDPGQGLRLIYYSQIVNDFQKGDIAEGYSVSREKKESFPLTVTSAQKNPTAFYLCASSIDRGGRPGQPQHFGDGTRLSIL.

The chain is built from TRBV5-1 and TRBJ2-5, with TRBD1 matching over 10 bases. V shed 4 bases and J 4 bases; nucleotides not matched to a gene: 4. The CDR3 is made up of 14 amino acids. Germline values: CDR1 SGHRS, CDR2 YFSETQ. The CDR3 DNA follows: TGCGCCAGCAGCCCCGGGACAGGGGCAGAGACCCAGTACTTC. Protein sequence: CASSPGTGAETQYF.

The chain couples TRBV10-3 to TRBJ1-1; 9 nucleotides align to TRBD1. Looked up from germline, CDR1 is ENHRY and CDR2 is SYGVKD. Unmatched junction bases numbered 8, after V lost 6 bases and J lost 3 bases. The CDR3 spans 15 residues. The CDR3 coding sequence is TGTGCCATCAGACAGGGGGCGACGGGAGACACTGAAGCTTTCTTT. Protein product: CAIRQGATGDTEAFF.

The chain joins TRBV11-1 to TRBJ2-1; 11 positions match TRBD2. V was pared by 5 bases and J by 0 bases, with 12 bases of the junction left unmatched. The CDR3 spans 19 residues. Germline loops: CDR1 SGHAT, CDR2 FQDESV (reference sequence). The DNA of the CDR3 is TGTGCCAGCAGCCCTCGGGGTAGCGGGGGGGGTAGCTCCTACAATGAGCAGTTCTTC. Its protein product is CASSPRGSGGGSSYNEQFF.

This chain uses TRBV28 with TRBJ2-1; perhaps TRBD2 as D (6 bases). This CDR3 comprises 14 residues. V was cut by 5 bases and J by 6 bases, with 14 bases left in between. CDR1 is MDHEN and CDR2 is SYDVKM in the germline V gene. This chain's CDR3 is CASSDPGTFNEQFF. In DNA form, the CDR3 reads TGTGCCAGCAGTGACCCCGGGACTTTCAATGAGCAGTTCTTC.